This TCR beta chain was recorded in a study of T cell repertoires in cytomegalovirus infection. Looking at the study overall: Indications of both CMV infection and matching HLA type were provided by public TCR beta signatures.

As regards this clonotype: Its specificity is not known.

V lost 0 bases, J lost 1 base, and 2 bases lay in between. Germline-derived CDR1 and CDR2 are SGHRS and YFSETQ. The CDR3 sequence is 14 residues long. Study observations and caveats: Cumulative public TCR beta family frequency identified CMV carriers with the relevant HLA. CMV-specific TCR beta clonotypes restricted by HLA-C dominated the ex vivo response.

TCRdb re-derived calls from the reads in MiXCR, one entry per CDR3 protein. The sample includes roughly 200,000 distinct CDR3 sequences, roughly 9% of them seen just once. V and J are TRBV5-1 and TRBJ2-6, with D unresolved. The sequence came from a human donor in good health (CMV status not recorded). Some clones in this sample may be carry-over from other donors' samples. Material for sequencing was PBMCs. The CDR3 DNA sequence: TGCGCCAGCAGCTTGGATTCTGGGGCCAACGTCCTGACTTTC. Its translation: CASSLDSGANVLTF.